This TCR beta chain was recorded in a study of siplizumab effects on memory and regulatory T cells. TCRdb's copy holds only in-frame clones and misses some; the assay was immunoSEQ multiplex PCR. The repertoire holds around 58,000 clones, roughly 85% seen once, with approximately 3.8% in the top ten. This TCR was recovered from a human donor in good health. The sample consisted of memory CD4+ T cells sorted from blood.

The CDR3 DNA is TGTGCCAGTAGTATAGGGGGCATTGGAGGCTACACCTTC. Amino acids: CASSIGGIGGYTF. V is TRBV19 and J is TRBJ1-2; a weak D match, TRBD1 (5 bases). CDR3 length equals 13 residues. Trimming took off 1 base at V and 8 bases at J, with 11 bases between the two ends. The germline V gene encodes CDR1 LNHDA and CDR2 SQIVND (reference sequence).